A single T cell receptor beta chain is shown here with its context. Its antigen remains unidentified. The data were taken from a study of T cell responses to AZD1222 COVID-19 vaccine. General study results and limits: Spike-specific TCR breadth and depth went up after people got two AZD1222 doses.

Assay used: immunoSEQ multiplex PCR; TCRdb lists only in-frame clones, some missing. The table has 150,000 to 200,000 clones, approximately 92% seen once; the top ten hold 1% to 1.5%. The sequencing here drew on peripheral blood, taken on day 0 of AZD1222 vaccination. The source is an adult in good health.

CDR3 sequence: CASTSYGYTF. The CDR3 coding sequence is TGTGCCAGCACCAGCTATGGCTACACCTTC. This chain uses TRBV2 with TRBJ1-2; D unresolved. This CDR3 contains 10 residues. The germline CDR1 and CDR2 sequences are SNHLY and FYNNEI. Trimming took off 7 bases at V and 4 bases at J, with 4 bases between the two ends.